The 3 T cell receptor beta chains below come from one sample, sequenced in a study of long-term antiretroviral therapy in people with HIV. immunoSEQ v3.0 was run at survey level. The assay was immunoSEQ multiplex PCR, and TCRdb's table has in-frame clones only and misses some. Of about 25,000 clones in the sample, approximately 93% were seen once. The sequencing here drew on unsorted PBMCs, taken 7.6 years after starting antiretroviral therapy. Receptors originate from a woman in her thirties or forties with HIV.

V and J are TRBV19 and TRBJ2-1, with D possibly being TRBD1 (7 bases). V lost 7 bases and J lost 9, with 16 bases in between. The CDR3 is made up of 13 amino acids. Per the germline V gene, CDR1 is LNHDA and CDR2 is SQIVND (reference sequence). CDR3 amino acids: CASTGGWVGEQFF. In nucleotides, the CDR3 is TGTGCCAGTACAGGGGGGTGGGTAGGTGAGCAGTTCTTC.

This chain uses TRBV6-5 with TRBJ1-2, with 8 nucleotides matching TRBD1. V shed 6 bases, J shed 3 bases, and the junction held 9 bases outside the gene matches. Per the germline V gene, CDR1 is MNHEY and CDR2 is SVGAGI. The CDR3 extends over 15 amino acids. The CDR3 DNA reads as TGTGCCAGCAGCCAAGGGGACAGGCCCTACTATGGCTACACCTTC. Protein product: CASSQGDRPYYGYTF.

The rearrangement links TRBV6-1 to TRBJ2-3, with 11 bases that match TRBD2. With V trimmed by 3 bases and J by 2 bases, 4 bases remained unmatched. Germline V lookup: CDR1 MNHNS, CDR2 SASEGT. CDR3 length: 16 residues. The CDR3 loop reads CASSDLAGGNTDTQYF. DNA for the CDR3: TGTGCCAGCAGTGACCTAGCGGGGGGAAACACAGATACGCAGTATTTT.